This TCR beta chain was found in a study of cytomegalovirus exposure and HLA in healthy donors. The CDR3 spans 14 residues. Germline CDR1 is SNHLY and CDR2 is FYNNEI. V dropped 5 bases and J dropped 1 base, with 11 bases sitting between them. The PCR used 60 Vbeta and 13 Jbeta primers. Assay used: immunoSEQ multiplex PCR; TCRdb lists only in-frame clones, some missing. This table holds about 170,000 clones, 75% to 85% found once. The chain uses TRBV2 and TRBJ1-1; weak D call: TRBD1 (6 bases). This clonotype originated in a woman between 45 and 60 years old in good health and CMV-seronegative. The source material was PBMCs. CDR3 protein: CASSLQGWNTEAFF. As DNA, the CDR3 is TGTGCCAGCAGTTTACAGGGTTGGAACACTGAAGCTTTCTTT.